This T cell receptor (beta chain) was identified in a study of blood T cell repertoires in COVID-19. The repertoire was sequenced with immunoSEQ multiplex PCR; TCRdb's copy has only in-frame clones and lacks some. Of tens of thousands of clones in the sample, approximately 84% were seen once. J was trimmed by 1 base and V by 11 bases; bases with no gene match: 5. CDR1 SNHLY and CDR2 FYNNEI come from the germline V gene. This CDR3 is 13 amino acids long. The sequence was obtained from a human donor in a cohort sampled during active COVID-19. Sequences were obtained from peripheral blood. The V call is TRBV2, the J call TRBJ2-3, with 8 bases fitting TRBD2. The CDR3 coding sequence is TGTGCCGGGGCGGGGGGAGGCACAGATACGCAGTATTTT. Translation: CAGAGGGTDTQYF.